The rows below give T cell receptor beta chains drawn from one sample of a study of cytomegalovirus exposure and HLA in healthy donors. TCRdb's copy holds only in-frame clones and misses some; the assay was immunoSEQ multiplex PCR. The sample has more than 140,000 clones, roughly 79% seen once. Sequencing input: PBMCs. Receptors were obtained from a woman in her thirties or forties in good health and CMV-seronegative. CDR3s include the opening cysteine and the closing phenylalanine or tryptophan.

len: 13; v_gene: TRBV28; CDR3aa: CASSTPRIYEQYF
len: 15; v_gene: TRBV5-1; CDR3aa: CASSNGPVNSYEQYF
len: 15; v_gene: TRBV5-6; CDR3aa: CASSLASYGEETQYF
len: 16; v_gene: TRBV7-3; CDR3aa: CASSSSSGSGTDTQYF
len: 18; v_gene: TRBV19; CDR3aa: CASSISLRLAGGTDTQYF
len: 14; v_gene: TRBV5-1; CDR3aa: CASSFMTATGELFF
len: 17; v_gene: TRBV4-3; CDR3aa: CASSQDGQRAYTDTQYF
len: 14; v_gene: TRBV10-2; CDR3aa: CASSEVQGWGGYTF
len: 11; v_gene: TRBV9; CDR3aa: CASKDGGGYTF
len: 12; v_gene: TRBV11-3; CDR3aa: CASSQGDYGYTF
len: 14; v_gene: TRBV2; CDR3aa: CASIGAVILGEQYF
len: 13; v_gene: TRBV7-3; CDR3aa: CASSILAEETQYF
len: 14; v_gene: TRBV9; CDR3aa: CASSVAATGAEQYF
len: 15; v_gene: TRBV7-9; CDR3aa: CASSLGRGEIDEQFF
len: 15; v_gene: TRBV7-9; CDR3aa: CASSFPQGPNEKLFF
len: 15; v_gene: TRBV4-3; CDR3aa: CASSQDADSSYEQYF
len: 17; v_gene: TRBV27; CDR3aa: CASTPFMTGGETYEQYF
len: 14; v_gene: TRBV11-2; CDR3aa: CASSLDLALAEQFF
len: 13; v_gene: TRBV28; CDR3aa: CASSLSAGQGYTF
len: 16; v_gene: TRBV5-1; CDR3aa: CASSLGSGTHSYEQYF
len: 17; v_gene: TRBV30; CDR3aa: CACPGHTQNSNTGELFF
len: 16; v_gene: TRBV5-4; CDR3aa: CASSPGGLAGVYEQYF
len: 16; v_gene: TRBV19; CDR3aa: CASKRRRETPNYGYTF
len: 15; v_gene: TRBV30; CDR3aa: CAWAGRGGGYQPQHF
len: 13; v_gene: TRBV7-9; CDR3aa: CASSPGQWETQYF
len: 12; v_gene: TRBV28; CDR3aa: CASSLTGGGYTF
len: 14; v_gene: TRBV15; CDR3aa: CATSTLQGTYEQYF
len: 13; v_gene: TRBV7-9; CDR3aa: CASSLREGYEQYF
len: 16; v_gene: TRBV4-3; CDR3aa: CASSHQWTGDNYGYTF
len: 17; v_gene: TRBV28; CDR3aa: CASSSPGAGQSLYGYTF
len: 18; v_gene: TRBV19; CDR3aa: CASSIRRSLAGTATTQYF
len: 18; v_gene: TRBV2; CDR3aa: CASSPIGQVPAGNTEAFF
len: 13; v_gene: TRBV14; CDR3aa: CASSPTNPYEQYF
len: 14; v_gene: TRBV5-1; CDR3aa: CASSNLQGTGELFF
len: 17; v_gene: TRBV7-2; CDR3aa: CASSLGPGGQGGNTIYF
len: 13; v_gene: TRBV30; CDR3aa: CACKGRVTDTQYF
len: 15; v_gene: TRBV6-5; CDR3aa: CASSRDRVPYNEQFF
len: 12; v_gene: TRBV28; CDR3aa: CASRGTGWPQHF
len: 15; v_gene: TRBV2; CDR3aa: CASSPRRRTGTEAFF
len: 14; v_gene: TRBV18; CDR3aa: CASSKQGIGLGYTF